These 14 T cell receptor beta chains were all obtained from the same sample, sequenced in a study of T-cell memory formation after mild COVID-19. TCRdb reprocessed the 5' RACE reads with MiXCR, giving one entry per CDR3 protein. The repertoire holds about 470,000 distinct CDR3 sequences, with about 20% as singletons. The sequenced sample consisted of PBMCs or a T cell subset sorted from them (not recorded which). The receptor set was obtained from an adult woman who had mild COVID-19 (a few samples of this study predate the infection). Cell type and time point are not known.

This chain links TRBV29-1 with TRBJ2-7, with a possible D match to TRBD1 (5 bases). Trimming took 4 bases from V and 3 from J, leaving 16 bases between them. In germline, CDR1 is SQVTM, CDR2 ANQGSEA. The CDR3 loop spans 14 amino acids. The CDR3 sequence: CSVGGRQGGYEQYF. The CDR3 region has the DNA TGCAGCGTTGGCGGTCGGCAGGGCGGCTACGAGCAGTACTTC.

There are a few counts of this clonotype. The rearrangement uses TRBV30 and TRBJ1-3; D may be TRBD1 (5 bases). The CDR3 sequence is 14 residues long. V was trimmed by 6 bases and J by 1 base, leaving 13 bases between them. Per the germline V gene, CDR1 is GTSNPN and CDR2 is SVGIG (reference sequence). In nucleotides, the CDR3 is TGTGCCTGCAACCTCAGGGCATCTGGAAACACCATATATTTT. Its protein is CACNLRASGNTIYF.

The genes are TRBV9 and TRBJ2-7, with 7 nucleotides matching TRBD2. The germline gives CDR1 SGDLS, CDR2 YYNGEE. The CDR3 covers 14 residues. J was trimmed by 9 bases and V by 3 bases; bases with no gene match: 12. The CDR3 region is CASSAAGRGDWQYF. The CDR3 DNA follows: TGTGCCAGCAGCGCGGCGGGACGGGGGGATTGGCAGTACTTC.

CDR3 loop: CASNSGQTQETQYF. For the CDR3, the DNA is TGTGCCAGTAATTCGGGACAGACCCAAGAGACCCAGTACTTC. V gene TRBV19 combines with J gene TRBJ2-5; TRBD1 matches 7 bases. The CDR3 sequence is 14 residues long. Germline V lookup: CDR1 LNHDA, CDR2 SQIVND (reference sequence). Trimming removed 7 bases from V and 1 base from J; junction bases left unmatched: 6.

The chain joins TRBV7-2 to TRBJ2-7; D might be TRBD1 or TRBD2, each matching 5 bases. This CDR3 is 16 amino acids long. V lost 1 base and J lost 1, with 14 bases in between. CDR1 SGHTA and CDR2 FQGNSA come from the germline V gene. DNA for the CDR3: TGTGCCAGCAGCTTAGGGCCCGGGACCCGTTCCTACGAGCAGTACTTC. Its protein is CASSLGPGTRSYEQYF. Supplemented by reference TRBV7-2 and TRBJ2-7, the full variable domain reads GAGVSQSPSNKVTEKGKDVELRCDPISGHTALYWYRQSLGQGLEFLIYFQGNSAPDKSGLPSDRFSAERTGGSVSTLTIQRTQQEDSAVYLCASSLGPGTRSYEQYFGPGTRLTVT.

This clonotype was picked up a small number of times. V is TRBV4-1 and J is TRBJ2-7; D unclear. V lost 0 bases, J lost 1 base, and 4 bases lay in between. This CDR3 has 13 amino acids. Germline V gene sequence: CDR1 MGHRA, CDR2 YSYEKL. CDR3: CASSQDESYEQYF. CDR3 sequence (DNA): TGCGCCAGCAGCCAAGATGAGTCCTACGAGCAGTACTTC.

The genes are TRBV15 and TRBJ2-7; perhaps TRBD2 as D (5 bases). The germline V and J ends were trimmed by 2 bases and 3 bases, with 8 bases remaining between them. The germline gives CDR1 LNHNV, CDR2 YYDKDF (reference sequence). The CDR3 runs 13 residues. CDR3 nucleotide sequence: TGTGCCACCAGCAGAAGCCGGGACTACGAGCAGTACTTC. As protein: CATSRSRDYEQYF.

This clonotype was detected a few times. J is TRBJ1-5 and V is TRBV30, with D maybe TRBD1 (5 bases). Per the germline V gene, CDR1 is GTSNPN and CDR2 is SVGIG (reference sequence). V was shortened by 0 bases and J by 5 bases, with 14 bases between the two germline ends. CDR3 length: 15 residues. The CDR3 loop reads CAWSVLSGVDQPQHF. The CDR3, as DNA: TGTGCCTGGAGTGTACTTTCGGGGGTGGATCAGCCCCAGCATTTT.

The V gene is TRBV6-1, the J gene TRBJ2-1; the match to TRBD1 covers 7 bases. From germline, CDR1 is MNHNS and CDR2 SASEGT. The CDR3 covers 12 residues. Trimming took 5 bases from V and 10 from J; bases not matched to a gene: 5. The CDR3 DNA reads as TGTGCCAGCAGTTCGGACAGGCCGGAGCAGTTCTTC. Translating gives CASSSDRPEQFF.

This clonotype was observed a few times. The chain uses TRBV7-6 and TRBJ1-1; weak D call: TRBD1 (5 bases). Trimming left V 7 bases short and J 5 bases short, with 23 bases between. Germline V gene data show CDR1 as SGHVS and CDR2 as FNYEAQ. CDR3 length equals 16 residues. CDR3 nucleotides: TGTGCCAGCATTACTTACAGGCGGCGGGGTCGGACTGAAGCTTTCTTT. This translates into CASITYRRRGRTEAFF.

A few counts support this clonotype. V is TRBV6-5 and J is TRBJ1-5; D gene ambiguous. The V gene lost 5 bases and the J gene lost 2 bases, with 13 bases spanning the gap. CDR1 and CDR2 (germline): MNHEY, SVGAGI. The CDR3 length is 15 residues. This chain's CDR3 is CASSLFLGGNQPQHF. CDR3 DNA: TGTGCCAGCAGTCTCTTTCTGGGCGGCAATCAGCCCCAGCATTTT.

This clonotype was seen only once. The chain couples TRBV19 to TRBJ2-2; D is unclear. The CDR3 runs 13 residues. Germline loops: CDR1 LNHDA, CDR2 SQIVND (reference sequence). The ends were cut back, 6 bases at V and 6 bases at J, with 11 bases in the middle. The CDR3 DNA follows: TGTGCCAGTAGGGCCAGAGAGCCCGGGGAGCTGTTTTTT. Protein: CASRAREPGELFF.

This sequence joins TRBV19 and TRBJ2-5; no reliable D call. CDR1 and CDR2 (germline): LNHDA, SQIVND (reference sequence). Trimming removed 1 base from V and 1 base from J, with 10 bases in between. The CDR3 sequence is 15 residues long. CDR3 loop: CASSIVLQSQETQYF. The CDR3 DNA reads as TGTGCCAGTAGTATAGTCCTGCAGTCCCAAGAGACCCAGTACTTC.

V usage is TRBV19 and J usage is TRBJ2-3; the D gene is possibly TRBD2 (6 bases). Germline CDR1 reads LNHDA; CDR2 reads SQIVND (reference sequence). Trimming left V 1 base short and J 0 bases short, with 11 bases between. The CDR3 consists of 16 residues. CDR3 nucleotides: TGTGCCAGTAGTATAGGAGGAGGGCCTAGCACAGATACGCAGTATTTT. This sequence encodes CASSIGGGPSTDTQYF.